This paragraph covers one TCR beta chain sequence. The CDR3 runs to 16 residues. Germline CDR1 is SGDLS and CDR2 is YYNGEE. With 4 bases clipped from V and 2 bases from J, the junction kept 12 bases outside the gene matches. The data were taken from a study of blood T cell repertoires in COVID-19. Whole-study context: PBMCs, B-cell-depleted T cells, or T cells provided the cDNA or gDNA that made up the material.

Those enrolled in Seattle joined during active infection and were followed longitudinally afterward. In the source study's methods: Reference gene primer amplification in the assay estimated nucleated cell counts. TCRdb's table, derived via immunoSEQ multiplex PCR, lists solely in-frame clones and lacks some. V and J calls plus clone size are reproduced from that table; the DNA served to infer D and trimming. Among 390,000 or so clones, around 87% were seen once, and the ten largest hold more than 9%. This TCR derives from a woman aged 25 to 39 with COVID-19, enrolled during active disease. V gene TRBV9 combines with J gene TRBJ2-7, with TRBD2 matching over 7 bases. Sequencing used peripheral blood. The chain's CDR3 is CASSPASGGEPYEQYF. The CDR3 coding sequence is TGTGCCAGCAGCCCTGCATCGGGAGGAGAACCCTACGAGCAGTACTTC.